A single sample gave rise to the 17 T cell receptor beta chains below, sequenced in a study of T cell responses to AZD1222 COVID-19 vaccine. Sequencing used immunoSEQ multiplex PCR; TCRdb keeps in-frame clones, though not all of them. This table holds some 150,000 clones, 75% to 95% found once. Sample: peripheral blood, taken 28 days after the second AZD1222 dose. Every receptor here comes from an adult who received the AZD1222 COVID-19 vaccine.

As concerns this clone: The germline gene is not matched at one end of the junction; a read error may be the cause. V and J are TRBV16 and TRBJ1-2, with D possibly being TRBD1 (5 bases). The CDR3 is 10 amino acids. The germline CDR1 and CDR2 sequences are KGHSY and FQNENV. The CDR3 loop reads CASSQRGDVF. The CDR3 bases are TGTGCCAGCAGCCAAAGAGGGGACGTCTTC.

The rearrangement uses TRBV5-6 and TRBJ2-3, with D possibly being TRBD2 (6 bases). CDR3 length: 14 residues. The germline gives CDR1 SGHDT, CDR2 YYEEEE. The V gene lost 2 bases and the J gene lost 1 base, with 8 bases spanning the gap. DNA of the CDR3: TGTGCCAGCAGCTTCCCTAGCGGCACAGATACGCAGTATTTT. This translates into CASSFPSGTDTQYF.

This clone was seen only a few times. The chain combines TRBV5-6 with TRBJ2-7; 9 nucleotides align to TRBD2. The CDR3 is 16 amino acids. The germline V gene encodes CDR1 SGHDT and CDR2 YYEEEE. V lost 4 bases, J lost 3 bases, and 11 bases stayed unmatched. Here the CDR3 reads CASSASGTSRLYEQYF. The CDR3 region has the DNA TGTGCCAGCAGCGCATCCGGGACTAGCAGACTCTACGAGCAGTACTTC.

The chain uses TRBV5-4 and TRBJ1-3; D possibly corresponds to TRBD1 (6 bases). The ends were cut back, 5 bases at V and 2 bases at J, with 17 bases in the middle. The CDR3 is made up of 16 amino acids. Germline-derived CDR1 and CDR2 are SGHNT and YYREEE (reference sequence). The CDR3 loop reads CASSLQIQGTGNTIYF. In nucleotides, the CDR3 is TGTGCCAGCAGTCTACAAATACAGGGAACTGGAAACACCATATATTTT.

This clone was detected a few times. The V and J genes are TRBV15 and TRBJ2-7; D tentatively fits TRBD1 or TRBD2 (6 bases each). Germline V lookup: CDR1 LNHNV, CDR2 YYDKDF (reference sequence). The CDR3 consists of 16 residues. V gave up 2 bases and J gave up 1 base, with 15 bases separating them. CDR3 in DNA: TGTGCCACCAGCAGATCTTGGGGGGCCCTATCCTACGAGCAGTACTTC. Encoded protein: CATSRSWGALSYEQYF. The variable domain in full, with the rest retrieved from reference TRBV15 and TRBJ2-7, is DAMVIQNPRYQVTQFGKPVTLSCSQTLNHNVMYWYQQKSSQAPKLLFHYYDKDFNNEADTPDNFQSRRPNTSFCFLDIRSPGLGDTAMYLCATSRSWGALSYEQYFGPGTRLTVT.

This clone has only one observation. The chain recombines TRBV5-6 with TRBJ1-3; no reliable D call. Germline lookup yields CDR1 SGHDT and CDR2 YYEEEE. V lost 4 bases and J lost 0, with 14 bases in between. The CDR3 has 16 amino acids. The CDR3 DNA reads TGTGCCAGCAGCCCCACCGGGCCCGGCTCTGGAAACACCATATATTTT. Translating it yields CASSPTGPGSGNTIYF.

The V and J genes are TRBV14 and TRBJ1-3; unclear D gene. Germline lookup yields CDR1 SGHDN and CDR2 FVKESK. This CDR3 region has 15 residues. Trimming stripped 1 base from V and 3 bases from J, with 10 bases between. The CDR3 DNA reads TGTGCCAGCAGCCAAGGTTCGGGAGTTGGAAACACCATATATTTT. It translates to CASSQGSGVGNTIYF.

This clone was observed a single time. The genes are TRBV7-9 and TRBJ1-2, with D perhaps matching TRBD1 (5 bases). Germline values: CDR1 SEHNR, CDR2 FQNEAQ (reference sequence). Trimming pared 2 bases from V and 4 bases from J, leaving 11 bases between. The CDR3 is 14 residues long. The CDR3 reads CASSLTIDSYGYTF. CDR3 sequence (DNA): TGTGCCAGCAGCTTAACCATTGACAGCTATGGCTACACCTTC.

The chain links TRBV6-5 to TRBJ1-5; 9 bases map to TRBD1. V lost 7 bases and J lost 2; bases outside the gene matches: 6. Per the germline V gene, CDR1 is MNHEY and CDR2 is SVGAGI. The CDR3 runs 15 residues. CDR3 nucleotides: TGTGCCAGCACCGCTACAGGGGGCGGCAATCAGCCCCAGCATTTT. This codes for CASTATGGGNQPQHF.

This rearrangement joins TRBV9 to TRBJ2-2, with a weak D call TRBD2 (5 bases). V lost 1 base, J lost 3 bases, and 7 bases lay in between. Germline CDR1 reads SGDLS; CDR2 reads YYNGEE. This CDR3 region has 14 residues. The CDR3 DNA is TGTGCCAGCAGCGTACGGGGAGACACCGGGGAGCTGTTTTTT. Protein sequence: CASSVRGDTGELFF.

V and J are TRBV24-1 and TRBJ2-2; D gene ambiguous. V was shortened by 6 bases and J by 2 bases, with 9 bases between the two germline ends. Per the germline V gene, CDR1 is KGHDR and CDR2 is SFDVKD. This CDR3 contains 14 residues. CDR3: CATSSLTNTGELFF. CDR3 nucleotide sequence: TGTGCCACCAGTTCCCTAACCAACACCGGGGAGCTGTTTTTT.

The V and J genes are TRBV10-1 and TRBJ2-3; 9 bases align to TRBD2. The V segment lost 6 bases and the J segment 4 bases; nucleotides outside the gene matches: 5. CDR1 WNHNN and CDR2 SYGVQD come from the germline V gene (reference sequence). CDR3 length equals 14 residues. The CDR3 spells CASRAGGGADTQYF. CDR3 DNA: TGCGCCAGCAGAGCGGGAGGTGGAGCAGATACGCAGTATTTT.

This chain joins TRBV5-6 and TRBJ1-3, with a weak D call TRBD1 (5 bases). The length of the CDR3 is 15 residues. Trimming removed 0 bases at V and 2 bases at J, with 9 bases between. Germline assignment: CDR1 SGHDT and CDR2 YYEEEE. CDR3 DNA: TGTGCCAGCAGCTTGGAGGTGGGGCCTGGAAACACCATATATTTT. Translated: CASSLEVGPGNTIYF.

The chain is built from TRBV9 and TRBJ1-1; TRBD1 agrees at 12 bases. After removal of 0 bases from V and 4 bases from J, the junction contained 7 bases not matched to a gene. This CDR3 comprises 17 residues. Germline CDR1 and CDR2: SGDLS and YYNGEE. The CDR3, as DNA: TGTGCCAGCAGCGTAGTCGGGACAGGGGGCTATCGCACTGAAGCTTTCTTT. Encoded protein: CASSVVGTGGYRTEAFF.

This clone was observed a single time. Additional DNA sequences in this sample encode the identical CDR3. The rearrangement joins TRBV6-5 to TRBJ1-5; no firm D call. The CDR3 totals 13 residues. Germline values: CDR1 MNHEY, CDR2 SVGAGI. V lost 0 bases and J lost 4, with 4 bases in between. This chain's CDR3 is CASSYSRNQPQHF. The CDR3 DNA reads as TGTGCCAGCAGTTACTCACGGAATCAGCCCCAGCATTTT.

The chain joins TRBV27 to TRBJ1-1; unclear D gene. Germline V gene sequence: CDR1 MNHEY, CDR2 SMNVEV (reference sequence). The length of the CDR3 is 13 residues. V lost 3 bases to trimming and J lost 4 bases, with 9 bases between them. The CDR3 sequence is CASSLRMVTEAFF. The CDR3 region has the DNA TGTGCCAGCAGTTTGCGGATGGTCACTGAAGCTTTCTTT.

V is TRBV13 and J is TRBJ1-1; possibly TRBD1 for D (5 bases). V shed 7 bases and J shed 8 bases, with 20 bases lying between them. This CDR3 region has 14 residues. CDR1 and CDR2 (germline): PRHDT, FYEKMQ (reference sequence). CDR3: CASTFRGQGGEAFF. The CDR3 region has the DNA TGTGCCAGCACCTTTCGAGGGCAGGGTGGAGAAGCTTTCTTT.